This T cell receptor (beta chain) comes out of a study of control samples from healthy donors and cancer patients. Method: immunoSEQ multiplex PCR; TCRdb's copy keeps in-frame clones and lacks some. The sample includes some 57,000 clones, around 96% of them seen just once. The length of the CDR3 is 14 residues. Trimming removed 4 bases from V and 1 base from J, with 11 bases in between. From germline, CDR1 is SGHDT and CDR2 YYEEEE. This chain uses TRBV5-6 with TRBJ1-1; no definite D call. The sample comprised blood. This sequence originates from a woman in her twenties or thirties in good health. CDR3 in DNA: TGTGCCAGCAGCGGGTACCGGGCGAACACTGAAGCTTTCTTT. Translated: CASSGYRANTEAFF. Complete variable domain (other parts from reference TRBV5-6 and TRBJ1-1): DAGVTQSPTHLIKTRGQQVTLRCSPKSGHDTVSWYQQALGQGPQFIFQYYEEEERQRGNFPDRFSGHQFPNYSSELNVNALLLGDSALYLCASSGYRANTEAFFGQGTRLTVV.